This TCR beta chain was obtained from a study of T-cell memory formation after mild COVID-19. TCRdb re-analysed the 5' RACE reads in MiXCR, keeping a single row per CDR3 protein. Counted here are approximately 580,000 distinct CDR3 sequences, roughly 21% occurring once; the ten biggest clones make up 12%. The CDR3 runs to 15 residues. Germline V gives CDR1 MGHRA, CDR2 YSYEKL. V lost 1 base, J lost 5 bases, and 12 bases lay in between. The gene calls are TRBV4-1 and TRBJ2-1; D may be TRBD2 (6 bases). The sequenced material came from PBMCs or a T cell subset sorted from them (not recorded which). This clonotype originated in an adult woman who had mild COVID-19 (a few samples of this study predate the infection). Cell type and time point are not known. The CDR3 coding sequence is TGCGCCAGCAGCCAAGCCGCCAGGGAGGACAATGAGCAGTTCTTC. Residues: CASSQAAREDNEQFF.